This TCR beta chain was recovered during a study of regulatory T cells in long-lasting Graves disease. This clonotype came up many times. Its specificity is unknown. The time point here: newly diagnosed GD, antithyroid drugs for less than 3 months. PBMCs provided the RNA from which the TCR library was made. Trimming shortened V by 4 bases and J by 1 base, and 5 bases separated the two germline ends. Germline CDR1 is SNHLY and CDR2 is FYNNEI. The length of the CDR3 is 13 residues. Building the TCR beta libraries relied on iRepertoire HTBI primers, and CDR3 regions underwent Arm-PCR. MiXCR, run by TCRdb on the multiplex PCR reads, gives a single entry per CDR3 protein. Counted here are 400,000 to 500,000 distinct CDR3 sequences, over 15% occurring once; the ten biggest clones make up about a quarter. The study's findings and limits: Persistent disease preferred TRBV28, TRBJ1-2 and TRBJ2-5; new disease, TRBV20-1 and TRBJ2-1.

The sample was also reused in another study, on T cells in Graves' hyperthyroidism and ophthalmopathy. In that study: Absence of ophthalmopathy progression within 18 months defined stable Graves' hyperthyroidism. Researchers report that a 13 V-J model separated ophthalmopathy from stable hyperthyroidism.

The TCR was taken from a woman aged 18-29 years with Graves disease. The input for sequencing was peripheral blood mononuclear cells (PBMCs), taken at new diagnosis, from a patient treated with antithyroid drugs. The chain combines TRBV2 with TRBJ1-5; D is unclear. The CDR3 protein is CASSVWSNQPQHF. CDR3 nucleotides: TGTGCCAGCAGTGTTTGGAGCAATCAGCCCCAGCATTTT.